A single sample gave rise to the 21 T cell receptor beta chains below, sequenced in a study of T cell responses to AZD1222 COVID-19 vaccine. Some clones are missing from TCRdb's copy, which holds only in-frame ones; the method was immunoSEQ multiplex PCR. The table shows approximately 140,000 clones, with around nine tenths occurring only once. Source: peripheral blood, taken 28 days after the second AZD1222 dose. These receptors were taken from an adult who received the AZD1222 COVID-19 vaccine.

This chain joins TRBV9 and TRBJ1-1; 10 nucleotides align to TRBD1. In germline, CDR1 is SGDLS, CDR2 YYNGEE. This CDR3 is built from 15 residues. The V segment lost 0 bases and the J segment 4 bases; nucleotides outside the gene matches: 3. The DNA for the CDR3 is TGTGCCAGCAGCGTAGCTTGGGACAGGGGCACTGAAGCTTTCTTT. Encoded protein: CASSVAWDRGTEAFF.

This clone was seen only once. CDR3 sequence: CASSVSGLAGGEQYF. In DNA, the CDR3 is TGTGCCAGCAGCGTATCGGGACTAGCGGGAGGCGAGCAGTACTTC. The rearrangement links TRBV9 to TRBJ2-7; 15 bases match TRBD2. V shed 1 base and J 6 bases; nucleotides not matched to a gene: 2. The germline V gene has CDR1 SGDLS and CDR2 YYNGEE. This CDR3 has 15 amino acids. The full variable domain, in which reference TRBV9 and TRBJ2-7 provide the parts outside the CDR3, is DSGVTQTPKHLITATGQRVTLRCSPRSGDLSVYWYQQSLDQGLQFLIQYYNGEERAKGNILERFSAQQFPDLHSELNLSSLELGDSALYFCASSVSGLAGGEQYFGPGTRLTVT.

The J gene is TRBJ2-2, the V gene TRBV10-1; D is ambiguous. The V end lost 7 bases, the J end lost 0 bases, and 12 bases lay between the germline ends. Germline V gene data show CDR1 as WNHNN and CDR2 as SYGVQD (reference sequence). The CDR3 sequence is 15 residues long. CDR3 DNA sequence: TGCGCCAGCACCCCCGAGCTTTCGAACACCGGGGAGCTGTTTTTT. Its translation: CASTPELSNTGELFF.

The V call is TRBV7-9, the J call TRBJ1-4; the D gene is possibly TRBD1 (6 bases). This CDR3 is built from 17 residues. Germline CDR1 is SEHNR and CDR2 is FQNEAQ (reference sequence). V shed 5 bases and J shed 8 bases, with 24 bases lying between them. The CDR3 here is CASSGSGHMRDLEKLFF. The CDR3 DNA follows: TGTGCCAGCAGCGGCTCGGGACACATGAGAGATTTAGAAAAACTGTTTTTT.

The chain employs TRBV27 and TRBJ2-2; a possible D gene is TRBD1 (5 bases). V was cut by 4 bases and J by 2 bases, with 23 bases left in between. The germline CDR1 and CDR2 sequences are MNHEY and SMNVEV (reference sequence). The CDR3 loop spans 19 amino acids. The CDR3 loop is CASSSYLPATDRNTGELFF. The CDR3 nucleotides read TGTGCCAGCAGTTCATACCTCCCTGCGACAGACCGAAACACCGGGGAGCTGTTTTTT.

The chain links TRBV2 to TRBJ1-2, with a tentative D call TRBD1 (6 bases). The CDR3 has 11 residues. V was clipped by 6 bases and J by 8 bases, with 10 bases between them. From germline, CDR1 is SNHLY and CDR2 FYNNEI. DNA of the CDR3: TGTGCCAGCAGGGCGGACAGCGGCTACACCTTC. It encodes CASRADSGYTF.

The chain recombines TRBV11-2 with TRBJ2-2, with a weak D call TRBD1 (6 bases). Germline V gene data show CDR1 as SGHAT and CDR2 as FQNNGV. The CDR3 consists of 13 residues. V lost 5 bases and J 6 bases, leaving 10 bases between the germline ends. In nucleotides, the CDR3 is TGTGCCAGCAGCCGGACAGAAGCCGGGGAGCTGTTTTTT. Amino acid sequence: CASSRTEAGELFF.

V gene TRBV21-1 combines with J gene TRBJ2-7; the table's D call of TRBD1 was not tested on the DNA. TRBV21-1 is deemed a pseudogene. This CDR3 has 14 residues. The CDR3 here is CASSKRPGHYEQYF. Here the CDR3 DNA reads TGTGCCAGCAGCAAACGGCCCGGACACTACGAGCAGTACTTC.

The chain employs TRBV4-1 and TRBJ2-2; possibly TRBD1 for D (6 bases). Germline CDR1 MGHRA, CDR2 YSYEKL. CDR3 length: 15 residues. With 1 base removed from V and 9 bases from J, the gap between germline ends came to 15 bases. The CDR3 region is CASSQALGGARELFF. CDR3 bases: TGCGCCAGCAGCCAAGCTTTAGGGGGTGCGAGGGAGCTGTTTTTT.

The rearrangement links TRBV7-8 to TRBJ2-7; 7 nucleotides agree with TRBD2. CDR1 is SGHVS and CDR2 is FQNEAQ in the germline V gene. V was clipped by 0 bases and J by 1 base; unmatched bases: 6. This CDR3 has 16 residues. The CDR3 sequence is CASSLARDYLSYEQYF. The CDR3 DNA follows: TGTGCCAGCAGCTTAGCCCGGGACTACCTATCCTACGAGCAGTACTTC. The variable domain in full, with the rest retrieved from reference TRBV7-8 and TRBJ2-7, is GAGVSQSPRYKVAKRGQDVALRCDPISGHVSLFWYQQALGQGPEFLTYFQNEAQLDKSGLPSDRFFAERPEGSVSTLKIQRTQQEDSAVYLCASSLARDYLSYEQYFGPGTRLTVT.

The V gene is TRBV30, the J gene TRBJ1-5, with a weak D call TRBD1 (5 bases). The CDR3 is 13 residues long. V was shortened by 3 bases and J by 2 bases, with 8 bases between the two germline ends. CDR1 and CDR2 from the germline V gene are GTSNPN and SVGIG (reference sequence). The CDR3 sequence is CAWREGGNQPQHF. In DNA, the CDR3 is TGTGCCTGGAGGGAAGGGGGCAATCAGCCCCAGCATTTT. Full variable domain (outside the CDR3, taken from reference TRBV30 and TRBJ1-5): SQTIHQWPATLVQPVGSPLSLECTVEGTSNPNLYWYRQAAGRGLQLLFYSVGIGQISSEVPQNLSASRPQDRQFILSSKKLLLSDSGFYLCAWREGGNQPQHFGDGTRLSIL.

The genes are TRBV28 and TRBJ1-2; tentative D call: TRBD1 (5 bases). Germline values: CDR1 MDHEN, CDR2 SYDVKM. Between the trimmed V and J ends, which lost 3 bases and 3 bases, there was a span of 14 bases. The CDR3 extends over 15 amino acids. The CDR3 coding sequence is TGTGCCAGCAGTTTTATAGGGCTGGGGCACTATGGCTACACCTTC. This translates into CASSFIGLGHYGYTF.

This clone was found a few times. A junction boundary mismatches the germline segment, possibly from a read error. The chain employs TRBV10-2 and TRBJ1-5, with unresolved D. Germline V gene lookup returns CDR1 WSHSY and CDR2 SAAADI. The CDR3 loop spans 12 amino acids. DNA for the CDR3: TGCGCCAGCAGGGAGTACAATCAGCCCCAGCATTTT. It is translated as CASREYNQPQHF.

The chain is built from TRBV5-1 and TRBJ2-7; 14 bases are a match to TRBD2. Germline loops: CDR1 SGHRS, CDR2 YFSETQ. The V gene end was trimmed by 0 bases and the J gene end by 7 bases; junction bases not matched to a gene: 12. The length of the CDR3 is 18 residues. Written as DNA, the CDR3 is TGCGCCAGCAGCTTGGCCGCGGGACTAGCGGGAGTCAGTGGGGAGCAGTACTTC. It translates to CASSLAAGLAGVSGEQYF.

The chain is built from TRBV27 and TRBJ2-7, with D perhaps TRBD2 (6 bases). CDR1 and CDR2 from the germline V gene are MNHEY and SMNVEV (reference sequence). With 5 bases removed from V and 4 bases from J, the gap between germline ends came to 24 bases. CDR3 length equals 17 residues. The CDR3 region is CASSPRLVGRRRYEQYF. The CDR3 DNA reads as TGTGCCAGCAGTCCTCGTCTAGTCGGGAGAAGGCGGTACGAGCAGTACTTC.

The CDR3 bases are TGCGCCAGCAGAGACTCAGGGCGCAATGAGCAGTTCTTC. Protein product: CASRDSGRNEQFF. The rearrangement joins TRBV5-1 to TRBJ2-1; D perhaps matches TRBD1 (5 bases). This CDR3 is 13 amino acids long. Deletions cut 5 bases from V and 6 bases from J, with 12 bases between. CDR1 and CDR2 (germline): SGHRS, YFSETQ.

The chain employs TRBV4-1 and TRBJ2-7; no firm D call. V lost 4 bases to trimming and J lost 4 bases, with 17 bases between them. The length of the CDR3 is 15 residues. The germline CDR1 and CDR2 sequences are MGHRA and YSYEKL. Here the CDR3 DNA reads TGCGCCAGCAGCCCTCAGCCGGATTTTAGGTACGAGCAGTACTTC. Translated, it gives CASSPQPDFRYEQYF.

The rearrangement links TRBV28 to TRBJ2-1; D call uncertain. V was trimmed by 6 bases and J by 7 bases, leaving 16 bases between them. There are 14 residues in the CDR3. Germline lookup yields CDR1 MDHEN and CDR2 SYDVKM. The CDR3 spells CASSSRIPGNEQFF. For the CDR3, the DNA is TGTGCCAGCAGCTCCCGAATCCCCGGGAATGAGCAGTTCTTC.

J is TRBJ1-4 and V is TRBV5-1, with TRBD1 as a possible D gene (6 bases). Germline V gene sequence: CDR1 SGHRS, CDR2 YFSETQ. Trimming pared 7 bases from V and 0 bases from J, leaving 16 bases between. The CDR3 is made up of 16 amino acids. The CDR3 is CASGAGELATNEKLFF. The CDR3 nucleotides read TGCGCCAGCGGTGCAGGGGAATTGGCAACTAATGAAAAACTGTTTTTT.

The V and J genes are TRBV5-1 and TRBJ2-1; D remains unclear. Germline CDR1 is SGHRS and CDR2 is YFSETQ. This CDR3 is built from 16 residues. Trimming pared 0 bases from V and 0 bases from J, leaving 10 bases between. The CDR3 coding sequence is TGCGCCAGCAGCTTGGTCGCCGGTAACTCCTACAATGAGCAGTTCTTC. Its protein is CASSLVAGNSYNEQFF.

This rearrangement joins TRBV15 to TRBJ2-7; a possible D gene is TRBD1 (5 bases). In germline, CDR1 is LNHNV, CDR2 YYDKDF (reference sequence). V was shortened by 3 bases and J by 0 bases, with 9 bases between the two germline ends. The CDR3 loop spans 14 amino acids. The CDR3 DNA is TGTGCCACCAGCAGGGACATCTCCTCCTACGAGCAGTACTTC. Residues: CATSRDISSYEQYF.